This T cell receptor beta chain was obtained from a study of T-cell reconstitution after alpha-beta-depleted transplantation in children. TCRbeta library construction was performed incorporating unique molecular identifiers. One entry per CDR3 protein, called by TCRdb with MiXCR from the PCR reads. The sample records 360,000 or so distinct CDR3 sequences, roughly 20% being singletons. The CDR3 length is 16 residues. The J segment lost 4 bases and the V segment lost 5 bases, leaving 9 bases of the junction unmatched. Germline loops: CDR1 SGHTA, CDR2 FQGNSA. This clonotype was observed at least ten times.

The material sequenced was PBMCs from the stem cell graft donor, taken from the stem cell graft. This TCR was sampled from a human donor who donated a stem cell graft to a child with acute myeloid leukemia. The chain carries TRBV7-2 and TRBJ2-3; the match to TRBD2 covers 10 bases. This CDR3 is CASSAIAGGTADTQYF. For the CDR3, the DNA is TGTGCCAGCAGCGCGATAGCGGGAGGTACGGCAGATACGCAGTATTTT.